Listed here are 20 T cell receptor beta chains from one sample, sequenced in a study of T cell responses to AZD1222 COVID-19 vaccine. The table came from immunoSEQ multiplex PCR; TCRdb's copy has only in-frame clones and leaves some out. The sample records approximately 150,000 clones, approximately 91% being singletons. Material: peripheral blood, obtained 28 days after the second dose of the MenACWY control vaccine. The origin of the receptors is an adult who received the MenACWY meningococcal vaccine as a control.

V gene TRBV6-5 combines with J gene TRBJ1-2; 8 nucleotides agree with TRBD1. The germline V gene has CDR1 MNHEY and CDR2 SVGAGI. The V segment lost 6 bases and the J segment 4 bases; nucleotides outside the gene matches: 7. The CDR3 totals 14 residues. For the CDR3, the DNA is TGTGCCAGCAGCGGGACAGGCTTTAGCTATGGCTACACCTTC. It codes for CASSGTGFSYGYTF.

The rearrangement uses TRBV19 and TRBJ2-7; 8 nucleotides agree with TRBD2. This CDR3 is built from 15 residues. J gave up 0 bases and V 1 base, and 2 bases lay outside the gene matches. Per germline, CDR1 LNHDA and CDR2 SQIVND (reference sequence). The CDR3 coding sequence is TGTGCCAGTAGTATAGCACTAGCGGACTCCTACGAGCAGTACTTC. It specifies CASSIALADSYEQYF.

The sample holds one count of this clone. The chain carries TRBV29-1 and TRBJ2-7; D may be TRBD2 (6 bases). Deletions cut 6 bases from V and 0 bases from J, with 12 bases between. The CDR3 runs 13 residues. CDR1 and CDR2 (germline): SQVTM, ANQGSEA. The CDR3 region has the DNA TGCAGCGTGAGCACCGGGAGCTCCTACGAGCAGTACTTC. Its translation: CSVSTGSSYEQYF.

This chain uses TRBV7-9 with TRBJ2-2, with a possible D match to TRBD2 (7 bases). Germline-derived CDR1 and CDR2 are SEHNR and FQNEAQ (reference sequence). The CDR3 has 17 amino acids. V was trimmed by 1 base and J by 2 bases, leaving 14 bases between them. This CDR3 reads CASSLVVGGLNTGELFF. CDR3 coding DNA: TGTGCCAGCAGCTTAGTCGTAGGGGGACTAAACACCGGGGAGCTGTTTTTT.

This chain links TRBV5-1 with TRBJ2-1; 8 bases map to TRBD1. CDR1 SGHRS and CDR2 YFSETQ come from the germline V gene. The CDR3 is made up of 13 amino acids. Trimming removed 4 bases from V and 8 bases from J; junction bases left unmatched: 5. As DNA, the CDR3 is TGCGCCAGCAGCCTCGGACAGGGCCATGAGCAGTTCTTC. Translated, it gives CASSLGQGHEQFF.

The chain carries TRBV24-1 and TRBJ1-2; D might be TRBD1 (5 bases). CDR3 length: 14 residues. V lost 3 bases, J lost 3 bases, and 10 bases lay in between. Germline CDR1 and CDR2: KGHDR and SFDVKD. CDR3: CATSDTRGYYGYTF. CDR3 sequence (DNA): TGTGCCACCAGTGATACCCGGGGGTACTATGGCTACACCTTC.

This clone was seen a single time. V gene TRBV12-5 combines with J gene TRBJ1-1; D is unresolved. CDR3 length: 13 residues. Germline V gene lookup returns CDR1 LGHNT and CDR2 FRNRAP. V was shortened by 6 bases and J by 6 bases, with 14 bases between the two germline ends. CDR3 in amino acids: CASGIAIGAEAFF. CDR3 in DNA: TGTGCTAGTGGGATTGCAATCGGCGCTGAAGCTTTCTTT.

This chain connects TRBV18 to TRBJ2-5, with D perhaps matching TRBD1 or TRBD2 (5 bases each). The germline V gene encodes CDR1 KGHSH and CDR2 LQKENI. The CDR3 is 17 amino acids. Trimming shortened V by 4 bases and J by 1 base, and 19 bases separated the two germline ends. In DNA form, the CDR3 reads TGTGCCAGCTCACTTGGGACGGGTACCTCCTTCCAAGAGACCCAGTACTTC. Translated, it gives CASSLGTGTSFQETQYF.

This clone was counted once. V usage is TRBV12-3 or TRBV12-4 and J usage is TRBJ1-2; perhaps TRBD1 as D (6 bases). The CDR3 covers 13 residues. V gave up 2 bases and J gave up 8 bases, with 12 bases separating them. CDR3 loop: CASSLRGTRGYTF. The CDR3 DNA sequence: TGTGCCAGCAGTTTAAGAGGGACACGCGGCTACACCTTC.

The CDR3 loop reads CAWSVLPGVNEQFF. The CDR3 region has the DNA TGTGCCTGGAGTGTACTCCCCGGGGTTAATGAGCAGTTCTTC. The V call is TRBV30, the J call TRBJ2-1; a possible D gene is TRBD2 (5 bases). Germline CDR1 and CDR2: GTSNPN and SVGIG (reference sequence). V shed 0 bases and J shed 7 bases, with 13 bases lying between them. The CDR3 has 14 amino acids. The complete variable domain, with remaining parts taken from reference TRBV30 and TRBJ2-1, reads SQTIHQWPATLVQPVGSPLSLECTVEGTSNPNLYWYRQAAGRGLQLLFYSVGIGQISSEVPQNLSASRPQDRQFILSSKKLLLSDSGFYLCAWSVLPGVNEQFFGPGTRLTVL.

The chain combines TRBV5-1 with TRBJ1-2; D is undetermined. Trimming took 4 bases from V and 2 from J, leaving 15 bases between them. In germline, CDR1 is SGHRS, CDR2 YFSETQ. This CDR3 contains 15 residues. This chain's CDR3 is CASSRLEASNYGYTF. CDR3 nucleotide sequence: TGCGCCAGCAGCCGACTAGAGGCGAGCAACTATGGCTACACCTTC.

In DNA, the CDR3 is TGTGCCAGCTCACCACCCAGCGGGAGGAACACTGAAGCTTTCTTT. Translating it yields CASSPPSGRNTEAFF. V gene TRBV18 combines with J gene TRBJ1-1; D is uncertain. V lost 0 bases, J lost 1 base, and 9 bases lay in between. This CDR3 has 15 residues. CDR1 KGHSH and CDR2 LQKENI come from the germline V gene. The variable domain in full, completed from reference TRBV18 and TRBJ1-1, reads NAGVMQNPRHLVRRRGQEARLRCSPMKGHSHVYWYRQLPEEGLKFMVYLQKENIIDESGMPKERFSAEFPKEGPSILRIQQVVRGDSAAYFCASSPPSGRNTEAFFGQGTRLTVV.

J is TRBJ2-5 and V is TRBV28, with D unclear. The V gene lost 4 bases and the J gene lost 9 bases, with 15 bases spanning the gap. Germline CDR1 and CDR2: MDHEN and SYDVKM. The CDR3 consists of 13 residues. Here the CDR3 DNA reads TGTGCCAGCAGTTCCCCCTCGACTGGGGCCCAGTACTTC. Amino acid sequence: CASSSPSTGAQYF.

The rearrangement uses TRBV20-1 and TRBJ1-1; no clear D. Germline V CDR1 and CDR2: DFQATT, SNEGSKA (reference sequence). Trimming shortened V by 3 bases and J by 5 bases, and 7 bases separated the two germline ends. The CDR3 contains 11 residues. CDR3 nucleotides: TGCAGTGCTAGCCCCCGTACTGAAGCTTTCTTT. Amino acid sequence: CSASPRTEAFF.

The V call is TRBV6-5, the J call TRBJ1-2; a weak D match, TRBD1 (6 bases). The length of the CDR3 is 14 residues. The germline V gene has CDR1 MNHEY and CDR2 SVGAGI. V was pared by 7 bases and J by 3 bases, with 15 bases between. CDR3 sequence: CASTQNREYYGYTF. In DNA, the CDR3 is TGTGCCAGCACCCAAAACAGGGAGTACTATGGCTACACCTTC.

V gene TRBV4-2 combines with J gene TRBJ2-2; the D call may be TRBD1 or TRBD2 (6 bases each). Deletions cut 0 bases from V and 4 bases from J, with 12 bases between. The germline gives CDR1 LGHNA, CDR2 YNFKEQ. The CDR3 has 16 amino acids. CDR3 loop: CASSQDRGEPTGELFF. The CDR3 DNA is TGTGCCAGCAGCCAAGATAGGGGGGAACCCACCGGGGAGCTGTTTTTT.

The genes are TRBV5-6 and TRBJ1-4, with D uncertain. CDR3 size: 15 residues. Germline V CDR1 and CDR2: SGHDT, YYEEEE. The ends were cut back, 4 bases at V and 5 bases at J, with 15 bases in the middle. DNA of the CDR3: TGTGCCAGCAGCATTCGTGGGAGGGCAAATGAAAAACTGTTTTTT. Residues: CASSIRGRANEKLFF.

This clone showed up just a few times. The chain recombines TRBV5-1 with TRBJ2-5, with D possibly being TRBD1 (6 bases). Per germline, CDR1 SGHRS and CDR2 YFSETQ. CDR3 length: 14 residues. V lost 4 bases to trimming and J lost 1 base, with 11 bases between them. In DNA, the CDR3 is TGCGCCAGCAGCGCCGGGGACACCCAAGAGACCCAGTACTTC. Protein sequence: CASSAGDTQETQYF.

The chain joins TRBV10-3 to TRBJ1-2; D perhaps matches TRBD1 (5 bases). With 4 bases removed from V and 7 bases from J, the gap between germline ends came to 13 bases. This CDR3 is 13 amino acids long. Germline CDR1 is ENHRY and CDR2 is SYGVKD. CDR3 DNA sequence: TGTGCCATCAGTGCTGAGGGGTGGAGTGGCTACACCTTC. It translates to CAISAEGWSGYTF.

The chain links TRBV4-3 to TRBJ1-2; D uncertain. V dropped 0 bases and J dropped 5 bases, with 7 bases sitting between them. Germline V lookup: CDR1 LGHNA, CDR2 YSLEER. The CDR3 length is 13 residues. CDR3 sequence (DNA): TGCGCCAGCAGCCAAGATCGACGATATGGCTACACCTTC. Translated, it gives CASSQDRRYGYTF.